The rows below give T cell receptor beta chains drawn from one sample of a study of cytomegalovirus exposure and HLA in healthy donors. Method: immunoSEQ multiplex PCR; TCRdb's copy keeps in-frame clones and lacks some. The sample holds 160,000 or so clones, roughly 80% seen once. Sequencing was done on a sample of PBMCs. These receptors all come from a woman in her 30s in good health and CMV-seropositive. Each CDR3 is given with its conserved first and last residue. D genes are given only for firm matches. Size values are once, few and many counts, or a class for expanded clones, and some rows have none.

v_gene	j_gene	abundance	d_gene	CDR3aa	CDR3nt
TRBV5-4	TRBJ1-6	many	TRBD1	CASSPEGRGTYNSPLHF	TGTGCCAGCAGCCCCGAGGGCAGGGGGACTTATAATTCACCCCTCCACTTT
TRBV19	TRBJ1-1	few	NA	CASRRWNTEAFF	TGTGCCAGTAGGCGGTGGAACACTGAAGCTTTCTTT
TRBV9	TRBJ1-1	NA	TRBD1	CASMFYTWTGGLAFF	TGTGCCAGCATGTTCTATACCTGGACAGGGGGGTTGGCTTTCTTT
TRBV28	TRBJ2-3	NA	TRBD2	CASLPGLAGEISTDTQYF	TGTGCCTCCCTACCGGGACTAGCGGGGGAAATTAGCACAGATACGCAGTATTTT
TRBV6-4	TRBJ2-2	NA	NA	CASNRSAGELFF	TGTGCCAGCAATCGTTCGGCCGGGGAGCTGTTTTTT
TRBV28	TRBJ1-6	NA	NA	CASSWGQYNSPLHF	TGTGCCAGCAGTTGGGGCCAGTATAATTCACCCCTCCACTTT
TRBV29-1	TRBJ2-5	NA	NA	CSVEERGGGETQYF	TGCAGCGTTGAAGAAAGGGGAGGCGGAGAGACCCAGTACTTC
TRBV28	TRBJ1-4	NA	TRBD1	CASSTYRGPNEKLFF	TGTGCCAGCAGTACCTACAGGGGTCCTAATGAAAAACTGTTTTTT
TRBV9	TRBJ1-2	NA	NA	CASSVAPQGESYTF	TGTGCCAGCAGCGTAGCTCCCCAGGGTGAAAGCTACACCTTC
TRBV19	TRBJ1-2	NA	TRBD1	CASINRGARGYTF	TGTGCCAGTATCAACAGGGGGGCGCGAGGCTACACCTTC
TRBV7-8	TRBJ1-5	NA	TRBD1	CASSQLTGTGLLQPQHF	TGTGCCAGCAGCCAACTCACCGGGACAGGGTTATTGCAGCCCCAGCATTTT
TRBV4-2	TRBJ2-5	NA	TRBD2	CASSQGSSGGDSETQYF	TGTGCCAGCAGCCAAGGTTCTAGCGGGGGGGATTCGGAGACCCAGTACTTC
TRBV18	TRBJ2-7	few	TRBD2	CASSPSPLATEQYF	TGTGCCAGCTCACCATCCCCACTAGCGACCGAGCAGTACTTC
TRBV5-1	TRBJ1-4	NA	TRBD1	CASSLGTGVEKLFF	TGCGCCAGCAGCTTGGGGACAGGGGTTGAAAAACTGTTTTTT
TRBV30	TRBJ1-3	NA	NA	CAWSVPFGDTIYF	TGTGCCTGGAGTGTACCATTTGGAGACACCATATATTTT
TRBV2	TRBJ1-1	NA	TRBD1	CASNSGTGGFYTEAFF	TGTGCCAGCAATAGTGGTACAGGGGGCTTTTACACTGAAGCTTTCTTT
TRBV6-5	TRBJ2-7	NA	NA	CASSFGHPPPSYEQYF	TGTGCCAGCAGTTTCGGACACCCACCCCCCTCCTACGAGCAGTACTTC
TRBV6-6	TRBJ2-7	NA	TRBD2	CASRGLAGLAYEQYF	TGTGCCAGCAGGGGACTAGCGGGCTTAGCCTACGAGCAGTACTTC
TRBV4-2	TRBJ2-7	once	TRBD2	CASSLRGTGYEQYF	TGTGCCAGCAGCCTGCGGGGGACGGGCTACGAGCAGTACTTC
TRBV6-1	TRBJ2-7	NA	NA	CASTTGNLSKQYF	TGTGCCAGCACCACAGGGAACCTTTCAAAGCAGTACTTC
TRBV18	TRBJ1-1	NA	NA	CASSLIDTEAFF	TGTGCCAGCTCACTAATAGACACTGAAGCTTTCTTT
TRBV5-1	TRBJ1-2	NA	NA	CASSQTGVYGYTF	TGCGCCAGCAGCCAGACAGGAGTCTATGGCTACACCTTC
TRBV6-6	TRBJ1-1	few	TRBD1	CASRKSRGDTEAFF	TGTGCCAGCAGAAAGTCCAGGGGGGACACTGAAGCTTTCTTT
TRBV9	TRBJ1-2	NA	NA	CASSVSHDYGYTF	TGTGCCAGCAGCGTTAGCCACGACTATGGCTACACCTTC
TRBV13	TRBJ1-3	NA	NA	CASSLGGRPTGNTIYF	TGTGCCAGCAGCTTAGGAGGGAGACCTACTGGAAACACCATATATTTT
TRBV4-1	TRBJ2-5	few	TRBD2	CASSLSFSGGAETQYF	TGCGCCAGCAGCCTTTCTTTTAGCGGGGGGGCAGAGACCCAGTACTTC
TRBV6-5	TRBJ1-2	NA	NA	CASSYGAGGGYTF	TGTGCCAGCAGTTACGGGGCAGGCGGTGGCTACACCTTC
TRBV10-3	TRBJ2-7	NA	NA	CAISYTISYEQYF	TGTGCCATCAGCTACACTATTTCCTACGAGCAGTACTTC
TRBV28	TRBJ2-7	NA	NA	CASSQPGYEQYF	TGTGCCAGCAGTCAGCCCGGGTACGAGCAGTACTTC
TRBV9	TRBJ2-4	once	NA	CASSEQGSKNIQYF	TGTGCCAGCAGCGAACAGGGTAGTAAGAACATTCAGTACTTC
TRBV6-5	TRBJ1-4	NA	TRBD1	CASSYSGQNPGEKLFF	TGTGCCAGCAGTTACTCGGGACAGAACCCCGGTGAAAAACTGTTTTTT
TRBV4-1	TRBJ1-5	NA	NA	CASSQQGPTWNQPQHF	TGCGCCAGCAGCCAACAGGGGCCCACCTGGAATCAGCCCCAGCATTTT
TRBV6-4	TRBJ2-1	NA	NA	CASSDSGRADYNEQFF	TGTGCCAGCAGTGACTCTGGCAGGGCGGACTACAATGAGCAGTTCTTC
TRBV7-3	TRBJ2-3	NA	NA	CASSTLQGDTQYF	TGTGCCAGCAGCACCCTTCAGGGGGATACGCAGTATTTT
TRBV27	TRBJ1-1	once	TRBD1	CASSPHRGRWNTEAFF	TGTGCCAGCAGTCCCCACAGGGGGCGTTGGAACACTGAAGCTTTCTTT
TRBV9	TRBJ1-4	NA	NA	CASSGGSEKLFF	TGTGCCAGCAGCGGAGGGAGTGAAAAACTGTTTTTT
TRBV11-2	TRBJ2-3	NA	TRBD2	CASSPSGGSTDTQYF	TGTGCCAGCAGCCCTAGCGGGGGGAGCACAGATACGCAGTATTTT
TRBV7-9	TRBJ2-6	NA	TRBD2	CASSPREGFVSGANGLTF	TGTGCCAGCAGCCCAAGGGAGGGGTTCGTCTCTGGGGCCAACGGCCTGACTTTC
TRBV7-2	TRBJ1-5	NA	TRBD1	CASSLIGDRAQPQHF	TGTGCCAGCAGCTTAATAGGGGACAGGGCTCAGCCCCAGCATTTT
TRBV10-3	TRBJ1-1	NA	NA	CAISARSGGTEAFF	TGTGCCATCAGTGCAAGGTCCGGGGGTACTGAAGCTTTCTTT
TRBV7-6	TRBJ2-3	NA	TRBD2	CASSDPLREREPDTQYF	TGTGCCAGCAGCGACCCGCTTAGAGAGCGGGAGCCAGATACGCAGTATTTT
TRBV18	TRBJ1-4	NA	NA	CASSAPPTELNEKLFF	TGTGCCAGCTCTGCACCACCTACAGAACTTAATGAAAAACTGTTTTTT
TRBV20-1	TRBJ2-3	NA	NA	CSASYSTKQYF	TGCAGTGCCAGCTACTCAACTAAGCAGTATTTT
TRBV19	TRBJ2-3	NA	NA	CASSIGQGRRDTQYF	TGTGCCAGTAGTATAGGGCAGGGCCGCAGGGATACGCAGTATTTT
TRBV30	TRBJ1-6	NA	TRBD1	CAWSRQGDSPLHF	TGTGCCTGGAGTAGGCAGGGGGATTCACCCCTCCACTTT
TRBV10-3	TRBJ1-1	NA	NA	CAISDKGSDTEAFF	TGTGCCATCAGTGACAAGGGGTCAGACACTGAAGCTTTCTTT
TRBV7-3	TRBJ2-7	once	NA	CASSLNQDNEQYF	TGTGCCAGCAGCTTAAACCAGGACAACGAGCAGTACTTC
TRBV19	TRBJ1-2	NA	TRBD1	CASSIPIRTGPLANYGYTF	TGTGCCAGTAGTATACCCATCCGGACAGGACCTTTAGCTAACTATGGCTACACCTTC
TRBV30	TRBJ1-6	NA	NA	CAWSPAGRVNSPLHF	TGTGCCTGGAGTCCGGCGGGGAGGGTGAATTCACCCCTCCACTTT
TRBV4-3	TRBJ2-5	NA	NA	CASSQDRGKAETQYF	TGCGCCAGCAGCCAAGACCGAGGCAAGGCAGAGACCCAGTACTTC
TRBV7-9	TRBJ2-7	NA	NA	CASSAWRVLSYEQYF	TGTGCCAGCAGCGCCTGGCGGGTTCTCTCCTACGAGCAGTACTTC